The 23 T cell receptor beta chains below come from one sample, sequenced in a study of blood T cells in healthy people across ages (dated by TCRdb to about 2015). Library preparation was by 5' RACE. The instrument was an Illumina HiSeq 2500. A second PCR of 7 to 11 cycles was run with a J-beta primer mix and a sample-barcoded 5' primer. In-frame beta chains were kept once TCRdb had trimmed the public reads at Q25 with fastp and called clones with MiXCR. Merged by CDR3 protein, the rows form single entries marked with the most common genes and DNA. For this sample the table gives approximately 1.5 million distinct CDR3 sequences, of which 30% to 35% were detected only once. 10% to 12% of the sample is taken by the ten largest. Sequencing was done on a sample of blood. The source of these receptors is a woman in her twenties or thirties in good health.

The chain links TRBV20-1 to TRBJ1-1; D is perhaps TRBD1 (6 bases). Germline CDR1 DFQATT, CDR2 SNEGSKA (reference sequence). The CDR3 contains 16 residues. V dropped 0 bases and J dropped 0 bases, with 14 bases sitting between them. CDR3 sequence: CSARDSRQEMNTEAFF. CDR3 DNA sequence: TGCAGTGCTAGAGATTCGCGACAGGAAATGAACACTGAAGCTTTCTTT.

With respect to this clonotype: A much larger clone lies a single base off, so this may be a read error. The V gene is TRBV29-1, the J gene TRBJ2-1; D is possibly TRBD2 (7 bases). Germline CDR1 is SQVTM and CDR2 is ANQGSEA. This CDR3 contains 16 residues. Trimming pared 3 bases from V and 2 bases from J, leaving 17 bases between. DNA of the CDR3: TGCAGCGTTGATGGTAATTGGGGGGGCCCCTACAATGAGCAGTTCTTC. As protein: CSVDGNWGGPYNEQFF.

This clonotype has a handful of counts. CDR3 loop: CASSLGAIAVSSYEQYF. In nucleotides, the CDR3 is TGTGCCAGCAGCTTAGGAGCCATAGCGGTAAGCTCCTACGAGCAGTACTTC. The V call is TRBV7-6, the J call TRBJ2-7, with D maybe TRBD2 (6 bases). The CDR3 has 17 amino acids. In germline, CDR1 is SGHVS, CDR2 FNYEAQ. V gave up 1 base and J gave up 0 bases, with 16 bases separating them. The variable domain in full, with the rest retrieved from reference TRBV7-6 and TRBJ2-7, is GAGVSQSPRYKVTKRGQDVALRCDPISGHVSLYWYRQALGQGPEFLTYFNYEAQQDKSGLPNDRFSAERPEGSISTLTIQRTEQRDSAMYRCASSLGAIAVSSYEQYFGPGTRLTVT.

In its sample, this clonotype was seen a few times. J is TRBJ2-5 and V is TRBV5-6; 7 bases map to TRBD2. This CDR3 has 15 residues. The junction had 9 bases not matched to a gene; V was cut back by 2 bases and J by 5 bases. Germline CDR1 and CDR2: SGHDT and YYEEEE. CDR3 bases: TGTGCCAGCAGCTTACGACTAGCACTCGGGGAGACCCAGTACTTC. The encoded protein is CASSLRLALGETQYF.

The V call is TRBV15, the J call TRBJ1-5, with a weak D call TRBD1 (5 bases). The CDR3 contains 18 residues. The germline gives CDR1 LNHNV, CDR2 YYDKDF (reference sequence). Trimming removed 1 base from V and 0 bases from J, with 16 bases in between. DNA of the CDR3: TGTGCCACCAGCAGAGGGGCGGGGGGGACGGGTAGCAATCAGCCCCAGCATTTT. This codes for CATSRGAGGTGSNQPQHF.

The V call is TRBV12-3 or TRBV12-4, the J call TRBJ1-1, with a possible D match to TRBD1 (6 bases). Trimming left V 1 base short and J 4 bases short, with 13 bases between. The CDR3 covers 15 residues. This chain's CDR3 is CASSLGVGGLTEAFF. The CDR3 DNA reads as TGTGCCAGCAGTTTAGGTGTAGGGGGACTCACTGAAGCTTTCTTT.

This chain joins TRBV11-3 and TRBJ2-1, with D tentatively TRBD2 (7 bases). Germline loops: CDR1 SGHNT, CDR2 YENEEA. The CDR3 has 16 amino acids. With 5 bases removed from V and 7 bases from J, the gap between germline ends came to 21 bases. CDR3 loop: CASSAREGGLLNEQFF. In DNA, the CDR3 is TGTGCCAGCAGCGCCCGTGAGGGGGGGCTTTTAAATGAGCAGTTCTTC.

This clonotype turned up a few times. The chain uses TRBV12-3 or TRBV12-4 and TRBJ2-7; D might be TRBD1 (7 bases). The CDR3 extends over 16 amino acids. Deletions cut 2 bases from V and 9 bases from J, with 23 bases between. The CDR3 DNA is TGTGCCAGCAGTTTATTTGGGCAGGGGGGTTCCACTGGGCAGTACTTC. Protein sequence: CASSLFGQGGSTGQYF.

The V call is TRBV15, the J call TRBJ1-1; no clear D gene. The V end lost 10 bases, the J end lost 0 bases, and 18 bases lay between the germline ends. Per the germline V gene, CDR1 is LNHNV and CDR2 is YYDKDF (reference sequence). The CDR3 has 15 amino acids. CDR3 region: CAIKRGGAVNTEAFF. CDR3 in DNA: TGTGCCATAAAACGGGGAGGCGCGGTGAACACTGAAGCTTTCTTT.

The chain couples TRBV7-9 to TRBJ1-2, with 8 bases that match TRBD1. Germline V gene lookup returns CDR1 SEHNR and CDR2 FQNEAQ (reference sequence). This CDR3 has 18 residues. The V gene end was trimmed by 4 bases and the J gene end by 4 bases; junction bases not matched to a gene: 17. CDR3 bases: TGTGCCAGCAGCTCACTACCCGGGACAGGACCACAGGGCTATGGCTACACCTTC. Translation gives CASSSLPGTGPQGYGYTF. Full variable domain (outside the CDR3, taken from reference TRBV7-9 and TRBJ1-2): DTGVSQNPRHKITKRGQNVTFRCDPISEHNRLYWYRQTLGQGPEFLTYFQNEAQLEKSRLLSDRFSAERPKGSFSTLEIQRTEQGDSAMYLCASSSLPGTGPQGYGYTFGSGTRLTVV.

V and J are TRBV20-1 and TRBJ2-2; maybe TRBD1 (5 bases). The CDR3 sequence is 13 residues long. The germline V and J ends were trimmed by 7 bases and 4 bases, with 13 bases remaining between them. CDR1 and CDR2 (germline): DFQATT, SNEGSKA (reference sequence). The CDR3 DNA sequence: TGCAGTGTCCCCAGGGATGGCACCGGGGAGCTGTTTTTT. It translates to CSVPRDGTGELFF.

About this clonotype itself: This sequence may be a read error, since a much larger clone differs from it by one base. V is TRBV20-1 and J is TRBJ1-5; TRBD1 matches at 9 bases. The CDR3 spans 13 residues. Germline CDR1 reads DFQATT; CDR2 reads SNEGSKA (reference sequence). V lost 3 bases, J lost 5 bases, and 2 bases stayed unmatched. The CDR3 DNA sequence: TGCAGTGCTAGGGGACAGGGTTATCAGCCCCAGCATTTT. Amino acids: CSARGQGYQPQHF.

On this clonotype: A much more abundant neighbour one base away suggests this may be a read error. The chain uses TRBV29-1 and TRBJ2-7; perhaps D is TRBD1 or TRBD2 (6 bases each). The CDR3 has 12 amino acids. Germline V lookup: CDR1 SQVTM, CDR2 ANQGSEA. With 6 bases removed from V and 4 bases from J, the gap between germline ends came to 13 bases. The CDR3 nucleotides are TGCAGCGTCGGAGGGGGAGCTTACGAGCAGTACTTC. It codes for CSVGGGAYEQYF.

The chain is built from TRBV15 and TRBJ2-7; D is ambiguous. Germline assignment: CDR1 LNHNV and CDR2 YYDKDF (reference sequence). This CDR3 region has 14 residues. V gave up 5 bases and J gave up 3 bases, with 14 bases separating them. The chain's CDR3 is CATSLATRIYEQYF. The CDR3 bases are TGTGCCACCAGCTTGGCGACAAGGATCTACGAGCAGTACTTC.

This chain joins TRBV7-9 and TRBJ2-2; D is perhaps TRBD2 (7 bases). The CDR3 consists of 18 residues. Germline V gene data show CDR1 as SEHNR and CDR2 as FQNEAQ (reference sequence). V lost 3 bases and J lost 0, with 17 bases in between. The CDR3 DNA follows: TGTGCCAGCAGCTTCAGCGTGGGGGGGCCCGCGAACACCGGGGAGCTGTTTTTT. This encodes CASSFSVGGPANTGELFF.

This clonotype was recorded many times. V gene TRBV4-1 combines with J gene TRBJ2-1; 11 bases align to TRBD1. This CDR3 is built from 18 residues. Germline values: CDR1 MGHRA, CDR2 YSYEKL. With V trimmed by 4 bases and J by 0 bases, 8 bases remained unmatched. In nucleotides, the CDR3 is TGCGCCAGCAGCCCCGGACAGGGGGCCGATCCCTCCTACAATGAGCAGTTCTTC. Protein product: CASSPGQGADPSYNEQFF.

Only one count was recorded for this clonotype. This chain uses TRBV24-1 with TRBJ2-1; 14 bases agree with TRBD2. V trimming: 3 bases; J trimming: 6 bases; junction bases outside the gene matches: 3. Germline V lookup: CDR1 KGHDR, CDR2 SFDVKD. CDR3 length: 16 amino acids. The chain's CDR3 is CATSDRGLAGGNEQFF. The CDR3 nucleotides read TGTGCCACCAGTGATCGTGGACTAGCGGGAGGCAATGAGCAGTTCTTC.

The chain joins TRBV7-2 to TRBJ2-7; D perhaps matches TRBD1 (6 bases). V lost 2 bases to trimming and J lost 2 bases, with 19 bases between them. The CDR3 runs 17 residues. The germline V gene encodes CDR1 SGHTA and CDR2 FQGNSA. The CDR3 region has the DNA TGTGCCAGCAGCTTAAATCCCCCTGGGACACCGACCTACGAGCAGTACTTC. It translates to CASSLNPPGTPTYEQYF.

The chain couples TRBV5-1 to TRBJ2-7, with 10 bases lining up with TRBD1. This CDR3 spans 15 amino acids. Germline assignment: CDR1 SGHRS and CDR2 YFSETQ. The V segment lost 4 bases and the J segment 4 bases; nucleotides outside the gene matches: 8. Here the CDR3 reads CASSPPGQGKYEQYF. Here the CDR3 DNA reads TGCGCCAGCAGCCCCCCGGGACAGGGGAAGTACGAGCAGTACTTC.

In its sample, this clonotype was seen a few times. V is TRBV5-1 and J is TRBJ2-7; TRBD1 matches at 9 bases. V was clipped by 5 bases and J by 4 bases; unmatched bases: 7. CDR1 is SGHRS, CDR2 YFSETQ, per germline. The CDR3 is 14 residues long. CDR3 bases: TGCGCCAGCAGGGAATGGACAGGGGTATACGAGCAGTACTTC. This encodes CASREWTGVYEQYF.

For the CDR3, the DNA is TGTGCCAGCAGACTCACAGGCGAGACCCAGTACTTC. As protein: CASRLTGETQYF. The genes are TRBV7-9 and TRBJ2-5; D is possibly TRBD1 (5 bases). The V gene lost 6 bases and the J gene lost 5 bases, with 10 bases spanning the gap. This CDR3 contains 12 residues. The germline gives CDR1 SEHNR, CDR2 FQNEAQ (reference sequence).

This clonotype has a handful of counts. The chain employs TRBV20-1 and TRBJ2-7; 8 bases fit TRBD1. Germline V gene data show CDR1 as DFQATT and CDR2 as SNEGSKA (reference sequence). The V segment lost 1 base and the J segment 1 base; nucleotides outside the gene matches: 3. This CDR3 contains 14 residues. CDR3: CSARGQGWSYEQYF. CDR3 DNA: TGCAGTGCTAGAGGACAGGGGTGGTCCTACGAGCAGTACTTC.

This chain joins TRBV5-1 and TRBJ2-7; TRBD1 is a possible D gene (6 bases). Trimming removed 7 bases at V and 0 bases at J, with 14 bases between. Germline V gene sequence: CDR1 SGHRS, CDR2 YFSETQ. The CDR3 has 14 amino acids. CDR3 sequence reads: CASGRTDSSYEQYF. CDR3 nucleotides: TGCGCCAGCGGTAGGACGGACAGCTCCTACGAGCAGTACTTC.